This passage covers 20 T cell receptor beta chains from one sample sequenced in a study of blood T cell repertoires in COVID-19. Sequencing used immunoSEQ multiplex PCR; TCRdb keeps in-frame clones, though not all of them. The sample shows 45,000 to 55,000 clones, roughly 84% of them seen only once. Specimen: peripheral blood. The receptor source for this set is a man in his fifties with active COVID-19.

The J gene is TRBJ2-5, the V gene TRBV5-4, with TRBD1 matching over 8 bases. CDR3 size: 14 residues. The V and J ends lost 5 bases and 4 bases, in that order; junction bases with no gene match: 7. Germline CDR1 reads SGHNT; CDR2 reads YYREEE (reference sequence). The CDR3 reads CASRSQGARETQYF. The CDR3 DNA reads TGTGCCAGCAGGTCCCAGGGGGCGCGAGAGACCCAGTACTTC. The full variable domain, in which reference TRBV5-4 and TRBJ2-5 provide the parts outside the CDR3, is ETGVTQSPTHLIKTRGQQVTLRCSSQSGHNTVSWYQQALGQGPQFIFQYYREEENGRGNFPPRFSGLQFPNYSSELNVNALELDDSALYLCASRSQGARETQYFGPGTRLLVL.

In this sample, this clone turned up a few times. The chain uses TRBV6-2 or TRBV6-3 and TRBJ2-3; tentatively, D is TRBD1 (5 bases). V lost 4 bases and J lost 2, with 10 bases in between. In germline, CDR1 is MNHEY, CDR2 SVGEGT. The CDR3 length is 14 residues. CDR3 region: CASSWRQYTDTQYF. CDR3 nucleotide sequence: TGTGCCAGCAGTTGGCGACAGTACACAGATACGCAGTATTTT.

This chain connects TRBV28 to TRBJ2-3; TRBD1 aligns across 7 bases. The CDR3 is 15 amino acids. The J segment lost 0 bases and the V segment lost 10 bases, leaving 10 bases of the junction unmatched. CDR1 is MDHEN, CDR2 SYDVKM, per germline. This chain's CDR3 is CAIDRVMGSTDTQYF. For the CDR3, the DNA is TGTGCCATAGACAGGGTAATGGGGAGCACAGATACGCAGTATTTT.

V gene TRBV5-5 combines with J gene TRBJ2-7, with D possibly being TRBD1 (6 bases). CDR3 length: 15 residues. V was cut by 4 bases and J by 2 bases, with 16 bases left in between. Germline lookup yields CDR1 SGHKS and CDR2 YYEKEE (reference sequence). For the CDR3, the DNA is TGTGCCAGCAGCCATGAACTGACAGGAACCTACGAGCAGTACTTC. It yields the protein CASSHELTGTYEQYF. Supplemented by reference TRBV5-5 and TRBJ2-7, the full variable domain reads DAGVTQSPTHLIKTRGQQVTLRCSPISGHKSVSWYQQVLGQGPQFIFQYYEKEERGRGNFPDRFSARQFPNYSSELNVNALLLGDSALYLCASSHELTGTYEQYFGPGTRLTVT.

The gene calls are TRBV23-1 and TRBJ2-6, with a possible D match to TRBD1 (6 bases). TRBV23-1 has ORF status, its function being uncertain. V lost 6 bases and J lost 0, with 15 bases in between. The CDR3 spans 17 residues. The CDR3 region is CASSRYRAFSGANVLTF. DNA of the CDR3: TGCGCCAGCAGCCGGTACAGGGCCTTCTCTGGGGCCAACGTCCTGACTTTC.

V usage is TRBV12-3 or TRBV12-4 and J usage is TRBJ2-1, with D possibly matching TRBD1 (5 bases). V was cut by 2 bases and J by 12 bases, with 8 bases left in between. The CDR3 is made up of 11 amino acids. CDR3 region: CASSLRGTQFF. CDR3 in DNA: TGTGCCAGCAGTTTAAGGGGAACGCAGTTCTTC.

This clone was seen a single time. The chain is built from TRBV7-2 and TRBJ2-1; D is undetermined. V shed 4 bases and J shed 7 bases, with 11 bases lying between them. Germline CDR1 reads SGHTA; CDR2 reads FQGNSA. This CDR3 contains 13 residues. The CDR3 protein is CASSSRRGNEQFF. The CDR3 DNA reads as TGTGCCAGCAGCTCCCGTCGCGGTAATGAGCAGTTCTTC.

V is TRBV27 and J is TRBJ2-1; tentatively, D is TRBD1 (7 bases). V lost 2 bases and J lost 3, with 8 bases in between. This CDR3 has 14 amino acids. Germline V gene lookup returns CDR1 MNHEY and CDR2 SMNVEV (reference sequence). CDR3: CASSLQGGYNEQFF. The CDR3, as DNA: TGTGCCAGCAGTTTACAGGGGGGCTACAATGAGCAGTTCTTC.

CDR3 in amino acids: CASSPGTGGETQYF. CDR3 coding DNA: TGTGCCAGCTCGCCTGGGACAGGGGGAGAGACCCAGTACTTC. This rearrangement joins TRBV18 to TRBJ2-5, with TRBD1 matching 11 bases. The germline V gene has CDR1 KGHSH and CDR2 LQKENI. V lost 6 bases and J lost 4; bases outside the gene matches: 4. The CDR3 extends over 14 amino acids.

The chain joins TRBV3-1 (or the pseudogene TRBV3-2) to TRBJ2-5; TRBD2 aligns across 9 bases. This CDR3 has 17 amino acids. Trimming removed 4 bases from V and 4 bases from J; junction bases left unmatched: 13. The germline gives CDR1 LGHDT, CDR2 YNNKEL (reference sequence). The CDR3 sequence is CASSPPRRGGWRETQYF. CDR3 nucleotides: TGTGCCAGCAGCCCCCCGCGGCGGGGGGGCTGGAGAGAGACCCAGTACTTC.

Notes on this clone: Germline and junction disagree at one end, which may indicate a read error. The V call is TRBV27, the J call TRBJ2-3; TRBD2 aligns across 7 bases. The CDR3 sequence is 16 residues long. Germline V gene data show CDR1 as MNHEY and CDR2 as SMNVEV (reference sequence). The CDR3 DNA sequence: TGTGCCAGCAGTTTAGTTCGGGCTAGCGGCACATATACGCAGTATTTT. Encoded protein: CASSLVRASGTYTQYF.

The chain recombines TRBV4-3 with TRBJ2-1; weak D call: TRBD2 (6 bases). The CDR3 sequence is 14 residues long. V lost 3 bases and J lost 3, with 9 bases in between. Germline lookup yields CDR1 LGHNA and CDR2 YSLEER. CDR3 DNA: TGCGCCAGCAGCCATCCCGGGGGCTACAATGAGCAGTTCTTC. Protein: CASSHPGGYNEQFF.

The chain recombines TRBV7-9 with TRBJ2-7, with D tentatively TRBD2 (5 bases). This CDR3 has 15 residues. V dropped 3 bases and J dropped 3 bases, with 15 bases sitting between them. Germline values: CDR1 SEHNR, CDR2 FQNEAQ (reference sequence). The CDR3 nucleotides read TGTGCCAGCAGCTTCCCTCCGCGGGCAGTCTACGAGCAGTACTTC. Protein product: CASSFPPRAVYEQYF.

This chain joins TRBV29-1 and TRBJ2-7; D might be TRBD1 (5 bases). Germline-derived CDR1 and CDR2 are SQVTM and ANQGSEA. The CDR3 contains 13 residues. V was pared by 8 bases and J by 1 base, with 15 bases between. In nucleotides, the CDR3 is TGCAGCTTTAGGCAGGGCAGATCCTACGAGCAGTACTTC. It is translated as CSFRQGRSYEQYF.

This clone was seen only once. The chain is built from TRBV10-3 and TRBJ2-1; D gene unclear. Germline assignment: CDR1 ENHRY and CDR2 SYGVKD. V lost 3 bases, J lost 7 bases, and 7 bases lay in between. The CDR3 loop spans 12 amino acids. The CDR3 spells CAISERENEQFF. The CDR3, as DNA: TGTGCCATCAGTGAAAGAGAAAATGAGCAGTTCTTC.

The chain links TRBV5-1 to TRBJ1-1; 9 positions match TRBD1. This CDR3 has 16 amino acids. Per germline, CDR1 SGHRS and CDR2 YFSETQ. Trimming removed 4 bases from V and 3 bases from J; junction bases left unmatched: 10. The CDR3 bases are TGCGCCAGCAGCCGAGGGGGACAGGGCCCTCACACTGAAGCTTTCTTT. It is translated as CASSRGGQGPHTEAFF.

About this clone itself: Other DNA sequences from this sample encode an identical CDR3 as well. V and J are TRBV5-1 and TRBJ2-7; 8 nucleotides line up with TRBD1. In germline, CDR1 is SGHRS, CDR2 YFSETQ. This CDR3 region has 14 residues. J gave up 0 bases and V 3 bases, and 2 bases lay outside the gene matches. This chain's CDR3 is CASSSGQGSYEQYF. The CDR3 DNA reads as TGCGCCAGCAGCTCCGGACAGGGCTCCTACGAGCAGTACTTC.

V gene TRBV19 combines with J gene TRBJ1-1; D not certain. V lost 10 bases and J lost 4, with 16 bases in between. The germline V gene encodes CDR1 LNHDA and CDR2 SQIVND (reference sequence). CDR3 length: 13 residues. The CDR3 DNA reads TGTGCCACATTAAATTCCCGCGGCACTGAAGCTTTCTTT. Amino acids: CATLNSRGTEAFF.

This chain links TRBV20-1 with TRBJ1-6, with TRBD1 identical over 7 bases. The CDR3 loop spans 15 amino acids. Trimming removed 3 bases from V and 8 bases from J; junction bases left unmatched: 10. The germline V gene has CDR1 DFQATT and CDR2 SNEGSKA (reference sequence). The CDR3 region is CSASRGGVEDSPLHF. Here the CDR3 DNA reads TGCAGTGCTAGTAGAGGGGGCGTGGAGGATTCACCCCTCCACTTT.

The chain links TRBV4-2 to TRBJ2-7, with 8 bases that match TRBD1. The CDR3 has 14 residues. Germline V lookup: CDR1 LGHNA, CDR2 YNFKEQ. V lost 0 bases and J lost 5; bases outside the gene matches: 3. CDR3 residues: CASSQDETGDEQYF. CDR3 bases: TGTGCCAGCAGCCAAGATGAGACAGGGGACGAGCAGTACTTC.